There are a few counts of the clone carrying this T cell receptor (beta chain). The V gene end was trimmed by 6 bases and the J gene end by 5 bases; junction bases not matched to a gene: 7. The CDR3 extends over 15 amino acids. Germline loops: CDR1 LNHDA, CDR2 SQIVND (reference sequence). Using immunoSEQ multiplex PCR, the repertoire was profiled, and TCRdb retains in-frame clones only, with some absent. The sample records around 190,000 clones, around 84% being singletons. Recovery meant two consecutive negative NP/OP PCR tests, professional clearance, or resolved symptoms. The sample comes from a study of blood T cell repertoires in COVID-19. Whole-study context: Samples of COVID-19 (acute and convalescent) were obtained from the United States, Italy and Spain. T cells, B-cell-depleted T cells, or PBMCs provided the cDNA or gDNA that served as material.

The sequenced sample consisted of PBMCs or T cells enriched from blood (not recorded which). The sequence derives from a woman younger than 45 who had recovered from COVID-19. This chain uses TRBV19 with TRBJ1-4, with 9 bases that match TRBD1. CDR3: CASSIRDRVNEKLFF. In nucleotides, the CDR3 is TGTGCCAGTAGCATAAGGGACAGGGTGAATGAAAAACTGTTTTTT. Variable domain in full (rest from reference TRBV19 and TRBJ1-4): DGGITQSPKYLFRKEGQNVTLSCEQNLNHDAMYWYRQDPGQGLRLIYYSQIVNDFQKGDIAEGYSVSREKKESFPLTVTSAQKNPTAFYLCASSIRDRVNEKLFFGSGTQLSVL.